Sequencing of this T cell receptor beta chain was carried out in a study of blood T cell repertoires in COVID-19. In the study overall: Acute and convalescent COVID-19 specimens originated in the United States, Italy and Spain.

Germline values: CDR1 SEHNR, CDR2 FQNEAQ (reference sequence). V lost 4 bases to trimming and J lost 10 bases; unmatched junction nucleotides: 5. This CDR3 region has 13 residues. Data came from immunoSEQ multiplex PCR; TCRdb stores just in-frame clones and leaves some out. The sample consists of about 50,000 clones, around 80% of them appearing once. The clonotype comes from a middle-aged man with acute or convalescent COVID-19. The source material was peripheral blood. The chain carries TRBV7-9 and TRBJ1-4; 8 bases align to TRBD1. CDR3: CASSSGQGRKLFF. CDR3 DNA: TGTGCCAGCAGCTCTGGACAGGGTCGAAAACTGTTTTTT. The whole variable domain, remainder taken from reference TRBV7-9 and TRBJ1-4, is DTGVSQNPRHKITKRGQNVTFRCDPISEHNRLYWYRQTLGQGPEFLTYFQNEAQLEKSRLLSDRFSAERPKGSFSTLEIQRTEQGDSAMYLCASSSGQGRKLFFGSGTQLSVL.